This T cell receptor (beta chain) was sequenced during a study of blood T cell repertoires in COVID-19. The table came from immunoSEQ multiplex PCR; TCRdb's copy has only in-frame clones and leaves some out. The sample has about 210,000 clones, over 80% seen once; the top ten hold about 3.2%. Exposed enrollees encountered a COVID-19 case at some point within 2 weeks before study entry. This clone was recorded a few times. The sequence came from a woman aged 25-40 years who had been exposed to COVID-19. The specimen was PBMCs or T cells enriched from blood (not recorded which).

CDR3 amino acids: CASSQLMADTEAFF. The CDR3 nucleotides read TGTGCCAGCAGCCAGCTAATGGCGGACACTGAAGCTTTCTTT. The V call is TRBV7-2, the J call TRBJ1-1; D gene unclear. This CDR3 comprises 14 residues. Trimming shortened V by 5 bases and J by 3 bases, and 13 bases separated the two germline ends. Germline CDR1 reads SGHTA; CDR2 reads FQGNSA.